This T cell receptor beta chain was identified during a study of human T cells and chemical hapten exposure. Overall study results and limits: Versus controls, significantly more large CDR3 similarity clusters arose from expanded TCRs.

As concerns this clonotype: Its antigen is still unknown.

Time point described: patch test 1, 2 weeks after DPC sensitization. Treatment here: therapeutic diphenylcyclopropenone sensitization with weekly scalp DPC. The drawing of blood occurred before each patch test was applied. Per the germline V gene, CDR1 is SGHTA and CDR2 is FQGNSA. V trimming: 1 base; J trimming: 4 bases; junction bases outside the gene matches: 11. CDR3 length: 17 amino acids. In the library, unique molecular identifiers were attached to individual cDNA molecules. Study processing details: About 97,000 TCRs per sample was the median, with a range of about 20,000 to 690,600. MiXCR was run by TCRdb on the RACE reads, yielding one entry per CDR3 protein. These V and J calls originate from TCRdb's pipeline instead of the authors' own analysis. The table shows fewer than 400,000 distinct CDR3 sequences, with about 7% occurring only once.

This clonotype originated in a woman aged 18-35 years with alopecia areata. Some clones in this sample may be carry-over from other donors' samples. This sample comprised whole blood, obtained in connection with sensitization to the hapten diphenylcyclopropenone (DPC). V usage is TRBV7-2 and J usage is TRBJ2-5; 8 nucleotides agree with TRBD2. CDR3 in DNA: TGTGCCAGCAGCTTAGTAGCGGGACTAGTTTCACTAGAGACCCAGTACTTC. This sequence encodes CASSLVAGLVSLETQYF.